This record looks at one T cell receptor beta chain sequence and its context. The table lists this clonotype with a few counts. Its antigen is unknown. The sample holds no much larger clone one base away, and base qualities are not on file. The sample belongs to a study of T cell repertoires in cytomegalovirus infection (dated by TCRdb to between 2018 and 2020). Notes on the research overall: Alongside well-studied HLA-B-restricted epitopes, the peptide stimulations were aimed at recently identified HLA-C-restricted CMV epitopes, whose presentation resists viral immunomodulation. The HLA type of each donor mattered for the analysis, because public TCR beta signatures pointed to carriage of CMV infection along with the matching HLA type.

The sequencer listed for this sample is Illumina HiSeq 1500. TCRdb reran the public reads through fastp at Q25 and MiXCR, keeping productive beta chains. Merged by CDR3 protein, the rows form single entries marked with the most common genes and DNA. For this sample there are under 850,000 distinct CDR3 sequences; roughly 30% appear just once. Roughly 18% of the sample is in the top ten clones. The paper's findings and limits, for the study overall: In both this cohort and an independent roughly 360-donor cohort, the cumulative frequency of public TCR beta family members distinguished carriers of CMV infection plus the relevant HLA type. In the ex vivo response, HLA-C-restricted CMV-specific TCR beta clonotypes were dominant, and in two of eight donors the single most frequent clonotype came from this HLA-C-restricted group.

What the treatment or condition label conveys for this sample: in vitro stimulation with specific CMV peptide epitopes to enrich CMV-specific T cells. Here the sequenced sample was cultured PBMCs, taken from culture after CMV antigen stimulation. The source of this sequence is a human donor in good health (CMV status not recorded). Some clones in this sample may be carry-over from other donors' samples.

The CDR3 protein: CASSLRQKGGNQPQHF. The DNA reads as follows: TGTGCCAGCAGTTTACGACAAAAGGGGGGCAATCAGCCCCAGCATTTT. The chain is assembled from TRBV7-2 and TRBJ1-5; TRBD1 might be the D gene, on 6 matching bases. The germline V gene gives CDR1 as SGHTA and CDR2 as FQGNSA. V loses 6 bases, J loses 2 bases, and the germline ends lie 17 bases apart. The CDR3 covers 16 residues, taking in both the cysteine and the phenylalanine. Only the CDR3 portion is preserved as DNA: 48 bases, with reading frame beginning at the first base.